The T cell receptor (beta chain) described here comes from a study of beta chain features in type 1 diabetes. The CDR3 covers 15 residues. The germline gives CDR1 SGHNT, CDR2 YYREEE (reference sequence). Unmatched junction bases numbered 9, after V lost 4 bases and J lost 4 bases. What was sequenced were expressed TCRB transcripts, since all of the isolated RNA had been reverse transcribed. Deep immunoSEQ sequencing covered naive, central memory and regulatory T cell samples. Clones were sequenced by immunoSEQ multiplex PCR, and TCRdb holds only the in-frame ones, with some missing. The sample lists around 320,000 clones, 14% occurring once.

The TCR originated in a man aged 30 to 39 in good health. Sequenced sample: central memory CD4+ T cells from blood. V usage is TRBV5-4 and J usage is TRBJ2-7; 9 nucleotides agree with TRBD1. CDR3 loop: CASSLGTGKSYEQYF. The CDR3, as DNA: TGTGCCAGCAGCCTCGGGACAGGGAAGTCTTACGAGCAGTACTTC.